The rows below give T cell receptor beta chains drawn from one sample of a study of blood T cell repertoires in COVID-19. The data were produced by immunoSEQ multiplex PCR, yet TCRdb's version contains in-frame clones alone and is incomplete. This sample yields some 29,000 clones, of which less than 95% are seen a single time; over 0.95% belongs to the top ten. Specimen: peripheral blood. The receptors were sampled from a man aged 65-85 years with active or convalescent COVID-19. Both conserved end residues are part of each CDR3. The order of the fields is clone size, D gene, J gene, V gene, CDR3 protein, CDR3 DNA. The D gene is left open where the match is weak. Clone size is shown for a subset of rows, as once, few, many or a class of expanded clone.

.,TRBD1,TRBJ1-2,TRBV27,CASSSRRDSYGYTF,TGTGCCAGCAGTTCAAGAAGGGACAGCTATGGCTACACCTTC
.,.,TRBJ2-3,TRBV6-2/TRBV6-3,CASSYVLITDTQYF,TGTGCCAGCAGTTACGTCCTTATCACAGATACGCAGTATTTT
.,.,TRBJ1-3,TRBV18,CASSPTSGQGADTIYF,.
.,TRBD1,TRBJ2-1,TRBV11-2,CASSMGQGARNEQFF,TGTGCCAGCAGCATGGGACAGGGGGCACGGAATGAGCAGTTCTTC
.,.,TRBJ1-4,TRBV18,CASSTRTAQGEKLFF,TGTGCCAGCTCAACCCGGACAGCCCAGGGGGAAAAACTGTTTTTT
.,.,TRBJ2-3,TRBV9,CASSGRPSTDTQYF,TGTGCCAGCAGCGGGAGGCCCTCCACAGATACGCAGTATTTT
.,.,TRBJ1-2,TRBV27,CASSPLDRRSNYGYTF,TGTGCCAGCAGTCCACTAGACAGGAGATCTAACTATGGCTACACCTTC
once,.,TRBJ2-3,TRBV24-1,CATSRVGTDTQYF,TGTGCCACCTCCAGGGTGGGCACAGATACGCAGTATTTT
.,.,TRBJ1-4,TRBV9,CASTPGSGSTNEKLFF,TGTGCCAGCACCCCGGGATCGGGTTCAACTAATGAAAAACTGTTTTTT
.,.,TRBJ1-5,TRBV5-8,CASSLTNRVDQPQHF,TGTGCCAGCAGCTTGACGAACAGGGTGGACCAGCCCCAGCATTTT
.,.,TRBJ1-2,TRBV19,CASSILLGTAIRGYTF,TGTGCCAGTAGTATACTGCTAGGAACGGCCATAAGAGGCTACACCTTC
.,TRBD1,TRBJ1-1,TRBV5-1,CASSFQGAGTEAFF,TGCGCCAGCAGCTTTCAGGGGGCTGGCACTGAAGCTTTCTTT
.,TRBD1,TRBJ1-2,TRBV7-3,CASSQGGNYGYTF,TGTGCCAGCAGCCAGGGGGGCAACTATGGCTACACCTTC
.,TRBD1,TRBJ2-7,TRBV4-2,CASSQEYRQGPSYEQYF,TGTGCCAGCAGCCAAGAGTACCGACAGGGGCCCTCCTACGAGCAGTACTTC
once,TRBD1,TRBJ1-4,TRBV6-6,CASSNIQGASEKLFF,TGTGCCAGCAGTAATATACAGGGGGCGAGCGAAAAACTGTTTTTT
.,TRBD1,TRBJ1-2,TRBV5-1,CASSLDRGRGYTF,TGCGCCAGCAGCTTAGACAGGGGGCGAGGCTACACCTTC
.,.,TRBJ2-6,TRBV18,CASSDYTGGGNVLTF,TGTGCCAGCTCAGACTACACGGGGGGCGGCAACGTCCTGACTTTC
.,.,TRBJ2-3,TRBV2,CASSDSRGDTQYF,TGTGCCAGCAGCGACTCAAGGGGAGATACGCAGTATTTT
once,.,TRBJ2-2,TRBV2,CASSAQGQIGELFF,TGTGCCAGCAGTGCACAAGGACAGATCGGGGAGCTGTTTTTT
.,.,TRBJ1-1,TRBV18,CASSSFPTGGTEAFF,TGTGCCAGCTCATCATTTCCGACAGGAGGCACTGAAGCTTTCTTT
.,.,TRBJ1-2,TRBV2,CATPQGNYGYTF,TGTGCCACGCCACAGGGTAACTATGGCTACACCTTC
.,TRBD2,TRBJ2-5,TRBV5-1,CASASVPAGVGETQYF,TGCGCCAGCGCCTCGGTCCCAGCGGGGGTTGGGGAGACCCAGTACTTC
.,.,TRBJ2-3,TRBV2,CASSPPGTSTDTQYF,TGTGCCAGCAGTCCACCGGGAACTAGCACAGATACGCAGTATTTT
.,.,TRBJ2-7,TRBV7-2,CASSFGVLYYEQYF,TGTGCCAGCAGCTTTGGTGTCCTCTACTACGAGCAGTACTTC
.,.,TRBJ1-2,TRBV6-6,CASSYSRGANYGYTF,TGTGCCAGCAGTTACTCAAGGGGTGCCAACTATGGCTACACCTTC
.,TRBD1,TRBJ2-7,TRBV5-1,CASSRDRNYEQYF,TGCGCCAGCAGCCGGGACAGGAACTACGAGCAGTACTTC